This T cell receptor (beta chain) was sequenced in a study of blood T cell repertoires in COVID-19. Study overall: Sites across the United States, Italy and Spain contributed samples from acute and convalescent COVID-19. Nucleic acid was either cDNA or gDNA, and it came from T cells, B-cell-depleted T cells, or PBMCs.

In the authors' workflow: Reference gene primer amplification gave estimated nucleated cell counts. Profiled with immunoSEQ multiplex PCR; TCRdb holds only in-frame clones, not every one. V and J calls and clone size follow that table, whereas D and trimming were derived from the DNA. Among more than 100,000 clones, 85% were seen once, and the ten largest hold approximately 11%. The CDR3 has 20 amino acids. Germline V gene data show CDR1 as KGHDR and CDR2 as SFDVKD. Trimming pared 4 bases from V and 0 bases from J, leaving 24 bases between. This chain joins TRBV24-1 and TRBJ2-1; D might be TRBD2 (6 bases). Sequenced input: peripheral blood. The TCR originated in a man older than 75 with acute or convalescent COVID-19. Here the CDR3 reads CATSDSRAGPGESSYNEQFF. CDR3 sequence (DNA): TGTGCCACCAGTGACTCGAGGGCAGGGCCGGGGGAAAGCTCCTACAATGAGCAGTTCTTC.